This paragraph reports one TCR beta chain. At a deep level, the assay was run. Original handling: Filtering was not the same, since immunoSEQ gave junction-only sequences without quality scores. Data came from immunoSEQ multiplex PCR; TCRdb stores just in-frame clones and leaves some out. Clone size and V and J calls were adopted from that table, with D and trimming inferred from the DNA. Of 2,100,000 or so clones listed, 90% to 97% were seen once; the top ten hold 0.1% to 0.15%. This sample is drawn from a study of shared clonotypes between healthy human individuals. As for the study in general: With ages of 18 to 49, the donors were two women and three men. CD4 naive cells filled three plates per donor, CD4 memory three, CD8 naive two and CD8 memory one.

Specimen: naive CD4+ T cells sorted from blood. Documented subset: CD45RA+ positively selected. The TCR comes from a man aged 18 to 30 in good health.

CDR3 amino acids: CAWGGTGFEQYF. The CDR3 nucleotides read TGTGCCTGGGGCGGGACAGGGTTCGAGCAGTACTTC. The genes are TRBV30 and TRBJ2-7; TRBD1 matches at 9 bases. J was trimmed by 6 bases and V by 5 bases; bases with no gene match: 5. Germline loops: CDR1 GTSNPN, CDR2 SVGIG (reference sequence). CDR3 length: 12 residues.